The rows below give T cell receptor beta chains drawn from one sample of a study of cytomegalovirus exposure and HLA in healthy donors. TCRdb's table, derived via immunoSEQ multiplex PCR, lists solely in-frame clones and lacks some. Here the sample spans over 150,000 clones, 75% to 90% being singletons. The specimen sequenced was PBMCs. These TCRs come from a man between 18 and 35 years old in good health and CMV-seropositive. Both conserved end residues are part of each CDR3. A D gene is named only where the DNA matches it firmly. Expanded clones get a size class; other rows say once, few or many, or leave the size out.

TRBJ1-2 | TRBV4-3 | once | . | CASSQEDRTDSNYGYTF | TGCGCCAGCAGCCAAGAAGACCGGACAGACAGTAACTATGGCTACACCTTC
TRBJ1-2 | TRBV19 | . | TRBD1 | CASSPGGASYGYTF | TGTGCCAGTAGCCCAGGGGGCGCGAGCTATGGCTACACCTTC
TRBJ2-1 | TRBV7-2 | . | TRBD2 | CASSFRGRYNEQFF | TGTGCCAGCAGCTTTCGCGGGAGGTACAATGAGCAGTTCTTC
TRBJ2-3 | TRBV7-2 | . | . | CASSFPPTDTQYF | TGTGCCAGCAGCTTCCCTCCTACAGATACGCAGTATTTT
TRBJ2-7 | TRBV4-3 | . | TRBD1 | CASSPGDRGDLKQYF | TGCGCCAGCAGCCCGGGGGACAGGGGAGACCTCAAGCAGTACTTC
TRBJ1-2 | TRBV7-2 | . | . | CASSLRTPGGLGYTF | TGTGCCAGCAGCTTAAGGACACCCGGGGGGCTTGGCTACACCTTC
TRBJ1-2 | TRBV6-5 | . | . | CATKMQVSYGYTF | TGTGCCACGAAAATGCAGGTCTCCTATGGCTACACCTTC
TRBJ2-1 | TRBV5-8 | . | TRBD1 | CASTMGQGASDEQFF | TGTGCCAGCACTATGGGACAGGGGGCATCAGATGAGCAGTTCTTC
TRBJ2-3 | TRBV27 | . | . | CASSLSIRDTQYF | TGTGCCAGCAGTTTATCGATCAGGGATACGCAGTATTTT
TRBJ1-2 | TRBV9 | . | . | CASSTQLNGYTF | TGTGCCAGCAGCACCCAGTTGAATGGCTACACCTTC
TRBJ1-1 | TRBV6-5 | once | . | CASSYGGPNTEAFF | TGTGCCAGCAGTTACGGAGGCCCGAACACTGAAGCTTTCTTT
TRBJ1-3 | TRBV25-1 | . | TRBD1 | CASSEQGGGNTIYF | TGTGCCAGCAGTGAACAGGGGGGCGGAAACACCATATATTTT
TRBJ1-2 | TRBV28 | . | . | CASSSGQNYGYTF | TGTGCCAGCAGTTCCGGACAGAACTATGGCTACACCTTC
TRBJ1-6 | TRBV5-5 | . | . | CASSLGGGESPLHF | TGTGCCAGCAGCTTGGGAGGGGGGGAGTCACCCCTCCACTTT
TRBJ2-7 | TRBV10-2 | . | . | CASTEPYSYEQYF | TGCGCCAGCACTGAGCCTTACTCCTACGAGCAGTACTTC
TRBJ2-1 | TRBV7-2 | . | TRBD2 | CASSPRSGGLAGGQPFF | TGTGCCAGCAGCCCCCGGTCCGGGGGACTAGCGGGGGGGCAACCGTTCTTC
TRBJ1-1 | TRBV19 | once | TRBD1 | CASADRGPMNTEAFF | TGTGCCAGCGCAGACAGGGGGCCTATGAACACTGAAGCTTTCTTT
TRBJ1-2 | TRBV4-1 | . | . | CASSQTRREGLHGYTF | TGCGCCAGCAGCCAGACCCGACGGGAGGGGCTACATGGCTACACCTTC
TRBJ1-2 | TRBV4-2 | . | . | CASSPSGENYGYTF | TGTGCCAGCAGCCCTTCCGGAGAGAACTATGGCTACACCTTC
TRBJ2-1 | TRBV5-1 | . | TRBD1 | CASSPLRQGGNEQFF | TGCGCCAGCAGCCCGCTCCGACAGGGTGGCAATGAGCAGTTCTTC
TRBJ2-4 | TRBV13 | . | . | CASSSDRAKNIQYF | TGTGCCAGCAGTTCTGACAGGGCCAAAAACATTCAGTACTTC
TRBJ2-1 | TRBV27 | . | . | CASRLALYNEQFF | TGTGCCAGCAGACTCGCCCTCTACAATGAGCAGTTCTTC
TRBJ1-4 | TRBV18 | . | . | CASSTISGTGDEKLFF | TGTGCCAGCTCAACGATCTCCGGGACGGGGGATGAAAAACTGTTTTTT
TRBJ2-4 | TRBV18 | . | . | CASSPSLEQNIQYF | TGTGCCAGCTCACCATCGTTGGAGCAAAACATTCAGTACTTC
TRBJ2-3 | TRBV30 | . | . | CAWTSGGGSTDTQYF | TGTGCCTGGACGTCTGGCGGAGGAAGCACAGATACGCAGTATTTT
TRBJ2-7 | TRBV5-1 | . | . | CASSWMDREGQYF | TGCGCCAGCAGCTGGATGGACAGGGAGGGGCAGTACTTC
TRBJ1-1 | TRBV29-1 | . | . | CSVIKNTEAFF | TGCAGCGTTATCAAGAACACTGAAGCTTTCTTT
TRBJ2-7 | TRBV4-1 | . | TRBD2 | CASSQDKLAGVLSDEQYF | TGCGCCAGCAGCCAAGATAAACTAGCGGGAGTGCTAAGCGACGAGCAGTACTTC
TRBJ1-3 | TRBV6-5 | . | TRBD1 | CASSYEGRGQSTIYF | TGTGCCAGCAGTTACGAGGGCAGGGGGCAGAGCACCATATATTTT
TRBJ1-1 | TRBV18 | . | . | CASSRDSNTEAFF | TGTGCCAGCTCACGCGACAGTAACACTGAAGCTTTCTTT
TRBJ1-5 | TRBV6-5 | . | TRBD1 | CASSKTGVPNQPQHF | TGTGCCAGCAGTAAGACAGGGGTTCCCAATCAGCCCCAGCATTTT
TRBJ2-2 | TRBV28 | . | TRBD2 | CASIDRDYGELFF | TGTGCCAGCATAGACCGGGACTACGGGGAGCTGTTTTTT
TRBJ2-1 | TRBV5-4 | . | . | CASSFRRGPQSSYNEQFF | TGTGCCAGCAGCTTCCGAAGGGGTCCTCAAAGCTCCTACAATGAGCAGTTCTTC
TRBJ1-1 | TRBV19 | . | . | CASSIDRGTEAFF | TGTGCCAGTAGTATAGATCGAGGGACTGAAGCTTTCTTT
TRBJ2-1 | TRBV4-3 | . | TRBD2 | CASSQEAGDQFF | TGCGCCAGCAGCCAAGAGGCGGGGGATCAGTTCTTC
TRBJ2-7 | TRBV6-1 | . | TRBD2 | CASSDIGLAEPYEQYF | TGTGCCAGCAGTGATATAGGGCTAGCGGAGCCCTACGAGCAGTACTTC
TRBJ2-7 | TRBV7-6 | . | TRBD2 | CASSLSSGGRTGYEQYF | TGTGCCAGCAGCTTATCTAGCGGGGGCCGAACTGGCTACGAGCAGTACTTC
TRBJ2-3 | TRBV9 | . | TRBD2 | CASSGGLAGEGDTQYF | TGTGCCAGCAGCGGCGGACTAGCGGGAGAGGGAGATACGCAGTATTTT
TRBJ2-5 | TRBV14 | . | TRBD2 | CASSQRGLAVTQYF | TGTGCCAGCAGCCAACGAGGACTAGCGGTGACCCAGTACTTC
TRBJ1-6 | TRBV4-3 | . | TRBD1 | CASSQETGDPSPLHF | TGCGCCAGCAGCCAAGAGACAGGGGACCCTTCACCCCTCCACTTT
TRBJ1-2 | TRBV6-1 | . | TRBD1 | CASSHRGQAGGYTF | TGTGCCAGCAGCCACAGGGGGCAGGCGGGTGGCTACACCTTC
TRBJ2-5 | TRBV27 | . | TRBD2 | CASSFIAGAVETQYF | TGTGCCAGCAGTTTTATAGCGGGAGCGGTGGAGACCCAGTACTTC
TRBJ1-4 | TRBV9 | . | . | CASSVAASQVNEKLFF | TGTGCCAGCAGCGTAGCTGCCAGTCAAGTTAATGAAAAACTGTTTTTT
TRBJ2-1 | TRBV10-3 | . | . | CAISSVNEQFF | TGTGCCATAAGTAGCGTGAATGAGCAGTTCTTC
TRBJ2-1 | TRBV2 | . | . | CASQRGGNEQFF | TGTGCCAGCCAACGCGGCGGCAATGAGCAGTTCTTC
TRBJ1-4 | TRBV7-9 | . | . | CASSLIGQRNEKLFF | TGTGCCAGCAGCTTAATTGGACAGCGTAATGAAAAACTGTTTTTT
TRBJ2-7 | TRBV4-1 | . | . | CASSPRSADSSPYEQYF | TGCGCCAGCAGCCCAAGATCCGCAGACAGTTCCCCCTACGAGCAGTACTTC
TRBJ2-1 | TRBV9 | . | . | CASSGLEGGQNEQFF | TGTGCCAGCAGCGGCCTCGAGGGAGGCCAGAATGAGCAGTTCTTC
TRBJ2-3 | TRBV19 | . | TRBD2 | CASSIRRAGGPAQYF | TGTGCCAGTAGTATACGGCGAGCGGGGGGGCCGGCGCAGTATTTT
TRBJ2-1 | TRBV7-9 | . | . | CASSADMRQFF | TGTGCCAGCAGCGCCGACATGAGGCAGTTCTTC
TRBJ1-1 | TRBV7-9 | . | . | CASCRNPGFEAFF | TGTGCCAGCTGCCGAAACCCAGGGTTCGAAGCTTTCTTT